A selection of T cell receptor beta chains follows, all from one sample in a study of cytomegalovirus exposure and HLA in healthy donors. Sequencing used immunoSEQ multiplex PCR; TCRdb keeps in-frame clones, though not all of them. The sample shows about 140,000 clones, roughly 85% of them seen only once. Material: PBMCs. The receptor source for this set is a man aged 35-49 years in good health and CMV-seropositive. Each CDR3 is given with its conserved first and last residue. D genes are given only for firm matches. Part of the rows lack a size; the others show once, few, many or a class for expanded clones.

J gene	V gene	D gene	clone size	CDR3 protein	CDR3 DNA
TRBJ2-7	TRBV10-1	NA	NA	CASSESRGGTEQYF	TGCGCCAGCAGTGAGTCCCGAGGCGGGACCGAGCAGTACTTC
TRBJ2-7	TRBV7-3	NA	NA	CASSLTIRGSEQYF	TGTGCCAGCAGCTTAACGATCAGGGGTAGCGAGCAGTACTTC
TRBJ2-2	TRBV2	NA	NA	CASSIDRKGTGELFF	TGTGCCAGCAGCATTGACAGGAAGGGCACCGGGGAGCTGTTTTTT
TRBJ2-7	TRBV5-4	NA	NA	CASSLGAETYEQYF	TGTGCCAGCAGCTTGGGAGCGGAAACCTACGAGCAGTACTTC
TRBJ2-2	TRBV18	TRBD2	NA	CASSPGIAGDTGELFF	TGTGCCAGCTCACCGGGGATAGCGGGGGACACCGGGGAGCTGTTTTTT
TRBJ2-3	TRBV23-1	TRBD1	NA	CASSQGNPGQPTDTQYF	TGCGCCAGCAGTCAAGGGAACCCGGGACAGCCCACAGATACGCAGTATTTT
TRBJ2-7	TRBV27	NA	NA	CASSFGPGAYEQYF	TGTGCCAGCAGTTTTGGGCCAGGCGCCTACGAGCAGTACTTC
TRBJ2-5	TRBV5-6	NA	NA	CASSLMGAPETQYF	TGTGCCAGCAGCTTGATGGGGGCCCCAGAGACCCAGTACTTC
TRBJ2-3	TRBV9	NA	NA	CASSSLAGSTDTQYF	TGTGCCAGCAGCTCCCTCGCAGGGAGCACAGATACGCAGTATTTT
TRBJ2-2	TRBV11-1	NA	NA	CASSFRRNTGELFF	TGTGCCAGCAGCTTCCGCAGAAACACCGGGGAGCTGTTTTTT
TRBJ1-4	TRBV27	NA	NA	CASAPWGHLSPYEKLFF	TGTGCCAGCGCCCCATGGGGACACCTATCCCCTTATGAAAAACTGTTTTTT
TRBJ1-2	TRBV6-5	TRBD1	once	CASRQGVNGYTF	TGTGCCAGCAGACAGGGGGTGAATGGCTACACCTTC
TRBJ2-1	TRBV7-2	TRBD2	NA	CASSSTGVTSGNNEQFF	TGTGCCAGCAGCTCTACAGGGGTGACTAGCGGGAACAATGAGCAGTTCTTC
TRBJ2-7	TRBV27	NA	NA	CASSLTDSYEQYF	TGTGCCAGCAGTTTGACAGACTCCTACGAGCAGTACTTC
TRBJ2-7	TRBV5-1	NA	NA	CASSLLGGTYEQYF	TGCGCCAGCAGCTTGCTCGGCGGGACCTACGAGCAGTACTTC
TRBJ2-7	TRBV11-1	NA	NA	CASSLTYSYEQYF	TGTGCCAGCAGCCTGACATACTCCTACGAGCAGTACTTC
TRBJ2-2	TRBV29-1	NA	once	CSVLWGAGELFF	TGCAGCGTCCTCTGGGGCGCCGGGGAGCTGTTTTTT
TRBJ2-4	TRBV19	NA	NA	CASSGGLNIQYF	TGTGCCAGTAGTGGGGGACTGAACATTCAGTACTTC
TRBJ2-3	TRBV4-1	NA	NA	CASSQAVAMADTQYF	TGCGCCAGCAGCCAAGCAGTAGCCATGGCAGATACGCAGTATTTT
TRBJ2-7	TRBV5-4	NA	NA	CASSLGGGFDYEQYF	TGTGCCAGCAGCTTAGGGGGTGGGTTTGACTACGAGCAGTACTTC
TRBJ2-7	TRBV7-9	TRBD1	few	CASSSGQSYEQYF	TGTGCCAGCAGTTCGGGACAGTCCTACGAGCAGTACTTC
TRBJ2-1	TRBV7-9	NA	NA	CSSSQVQGANEQFF	TGTTCCAGCAGCCAGGTACAGGGTGCCAATGAGCAGTTCTTC
TRBJ2-7	TRBV5-4	NA	NA	CASSLGNSPYEQYF	TGCGCCAGCAGCTTGGGTAACAGTCCCTACGAGCAGTACTTC
TRBJ1-4	TRBV6-6	NA	NA	CASSLEKGNNEKLFF	TGTGCCAGCAGCTTGGAGAAGGGGAATAATGAAAAACTGTTTTTT
TRBJ1-1	TRBV30	TRBD1	NA	CAWYRGRGTEAFF	TGTGCCTGGTATAGGGGGCGCGGCACTGAAGCTTTCTTT
TRBJ2-5	TRBV7-9	TRBD2	few	CASSPRLAGDGETQYF	TGTGCCAGCAGCCCGCGACTAGCGGGAGACGGAGAGACCCAGTACTTC
TRBJ1-1	TRBV11-2	NA	NA	CASSSTPKGAEAFF	TGTGCCAGCAGCTCAACCCCTAAAGGAGCTGAAGCTTTCTTT
TRBJ2-7	TRBV5-1	NA	NA	CASRTIAASSYEQYF	TGCGCCAGCAGGACAATAGCGGCGAGCTCCTACGAGCAGTACTTC
TRBJ1-5	TRBV27	TRBD1	NA	CASSWTGGSNQPQHF	TGTGCCAGCAGTTGGACAGGGGGGAGCAATCAGCCCCAGCATTTT
TRBJ2-5	TRBV11-2	NA	NA	CASSTRGGTQYF	TGTGCCAGCAGTACTAGGGGAGGGACCCAGTACTTC
TRBJ2-5	TRBV19	TRBD1	NA	CASRDRASETQYF	TGTGCCAGTAGGGACAGGGCTTCGGAGACCCAGTACTTC
TRBJ2-1	TRBV12-5	TRBD2	NA	CASGFMGLAGEERNEQFF	TGTGCTAGTGGTTTTATGGGACTAGCGGGAGAGGAAAGGAATGAGCAGTTCTTC
TRBJ2-7	TRBV19	TRBD2	NA	CASSIRSGGIYEQYF	TGTGCCAGTAGTATCAGATCGGGAGGCATCTACGAGCAGTACTTC
TRBJ2-7	TRBV11-3	TRBD2	once	CASSSDGRDYEQYF	TGTGCCAGCAGCTCGGACGGGAGGGATTACGAGCAGTACTTC
TRBJ1-2	TRBV6-5	NA	NA	CATTRRNYGYTF	TGTGCCACGACACGGCGTAACTATGGCTACACCTTC
TRBJ2-4	TRBV7-9	TRBD1	NA	CASSQGTGGAKNIQYF	TGTGCCAGCAGCCAAGGGACAGGAGGGGCCAAAAACATTCAGTACTTC
TRBJ2-7	TRBV19	NA	NA	CASSRMGVDEQYF	TGTGCCAGTAGTCGAATGGGCGTAGACGAGCAGTACTTC
TRBJ1-4	TRBV7-9	NA	NA	CASSLTRSNEKLFF	TGTGCCAGCAGCTTAACCAGGTCGAATGAAAAACTGTTTTTT
TRBJ2-7	TRBV7-6	NA	NA	CASSETSVSYEQYF	TGTGCCAGCAGTGAGACGAGCGTAAGCTACGAGCAGTACTTC
TRBJ2-1	TRBV5-1	TRBD2	NA	CASSLELAGVEQFF	TGCGCCAGCAGCTTGGAACTAGCGGGAGTTGAGCAGTTCTTC
TRBJ1-2	TRBV6-5	NA	NA	CASRAQGSKGGYTF	TGTGCCAGCAGAGCTCAGGGAAGTAAGGGAGGCTACACCTTC
TRBJ1-6	TRBV28	TRBD1	NA	CASSPPGGGTGSSYNSPLHF	TGTGCCAGCAGTCCCCCCGGGGGCGGGACAGGGTCCTCCTATAATTCACCCCTCCACTTT
TRBJ2-6	TRBV11-2	TRBD1	few	CASSLVKGAGANVLTF	TGTGCCAGCAGCTTAGTAAAGGGGGCCGGGGCCAACGTCCTGACTTTC
TRBJ2-7	TRBV28	NA	NA	CASSSPGRSYEQYF	TGTGCCAGCAGTTCCCCAGGCAGATCCTACGAGCAGTACTTC
TRBJ1-1	TRBV19	NA	NA	CASRVGVSEAFF	TGTGCCAGTAGGGTGGGAGTTTCTGAAGCTTTCTTT
TRBJ2-1	TRBV7-9	NA	NA	CASSYYQTGGNEQFF	TGTGCCAGCAGCTATTACCAGACAGGAGGCAATGAGCAGTTCTTC
TRBJ2-2	TRBV19	NA	NA	CAIRGWNTGELFF	TGTGCCATCCGAGGGTGGAACACCGGGGAGCTGTTTTTT
TRBJ2-7	TRBV9	TRBD1	NA	CASSNRGRLEQYF	TGTGCCAGCAGTAACAGGGGGCGCCTCGAGCAGTACTTC
TRBJ1-1	TRBV10-1	NA	many	CASSESSGSPEAFF	TGCGCCAGCAGTGAGTCATCAGGGTCCCCTGAAGCTTTCTTT